This T cell receptor (beta chain) comes out of a study of Graves' ophthalmopathy and Graves' hyperthyroidism. Germline V gene lookup returns CDR1 LGHDT and CDR2 YNNKEL (reference sequence). The CDR3 has 13 residues. The V gene end was trimmed by 2 bases and the J gene end by 5 bases; junction bases not matched to a gene: 1. The authors amplified TCR beta CDR3 regions, and they did so from RNA transcripts for repertoire sequencing. Scientists carried out first-round RT-PCR using HTBI primers and then a second-round multiplex PCR. TCRdb fed the multiplex PCR reads into MiXCR, producing one record per CDR3 protein. The sample gives roughly 350,000 distinct CDR3 sequences, roughly 15% of which show up once; 2.4% is in the top ten. This clonotype was seen at least ten times. Antigen: not known. Around 9.9 ml of fresh blood yielded the PBMCs by density gradient. Study-level results: For predicting ophthalmopathy progression, the model had more than 60% sensitivity and 72% to 75% specificity.

The J gene is TRBJ2-7, the V gene TRBV3-1, with TRBD1 matching over 9 bases. Sequencing used peripheral blood. The sequence was obtained from an adult woman with stable Graves' hyperthyroidism. The CDR3 is CASSQRTGDEQYF. The CDR3 DNA reads TGTGCCAGCAGCCAACGGACAGGGGACGAGCAGTACTTC.